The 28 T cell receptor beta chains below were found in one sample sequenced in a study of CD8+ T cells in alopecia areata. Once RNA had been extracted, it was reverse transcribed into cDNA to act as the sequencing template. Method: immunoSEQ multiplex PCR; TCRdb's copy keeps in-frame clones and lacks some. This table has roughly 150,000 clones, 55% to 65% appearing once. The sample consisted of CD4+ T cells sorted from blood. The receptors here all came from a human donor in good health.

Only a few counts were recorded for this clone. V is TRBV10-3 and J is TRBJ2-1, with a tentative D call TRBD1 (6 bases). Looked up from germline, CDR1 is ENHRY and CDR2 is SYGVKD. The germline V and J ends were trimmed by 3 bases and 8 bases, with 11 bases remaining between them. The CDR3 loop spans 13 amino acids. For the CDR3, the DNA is TGTGCCATCAGTGAATGGGGGCCCTATGAGCAGTTCTTC. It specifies CAISEWGPYEQFF.

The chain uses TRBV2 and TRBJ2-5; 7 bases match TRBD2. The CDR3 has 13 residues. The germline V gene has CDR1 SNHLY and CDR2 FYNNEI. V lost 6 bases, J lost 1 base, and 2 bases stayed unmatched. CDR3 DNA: TGTGCCAGCAGAGCGGGATTCCAAGAGACCCAGTACTTC. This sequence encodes CASRAGFQETQYF.

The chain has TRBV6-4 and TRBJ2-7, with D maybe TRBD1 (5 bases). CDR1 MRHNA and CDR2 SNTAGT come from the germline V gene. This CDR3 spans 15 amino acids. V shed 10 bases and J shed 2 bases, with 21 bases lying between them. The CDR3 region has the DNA TGTGCCACCGAAATATTCAGGGATCCCCCCTACGAGCAGTACTTC. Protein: CATEIFRDPPYEQYF.

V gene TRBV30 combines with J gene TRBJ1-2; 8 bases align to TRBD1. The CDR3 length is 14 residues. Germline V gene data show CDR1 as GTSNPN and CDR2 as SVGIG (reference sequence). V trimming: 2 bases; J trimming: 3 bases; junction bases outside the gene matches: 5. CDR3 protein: CAWSPGTGYYGYTF. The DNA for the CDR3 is TGTGCCTGGAGTCCCGGGACAGGCTACTATGGCTACACCTTC. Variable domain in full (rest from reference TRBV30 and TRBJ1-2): SQTIHQWPATLVQPVGSPLSLECTVEGTSNPNLYWYRQAAGRGLQLLFYSVGIGQISSEVPQNLSASRPQDRQFILSSKKLLLSDSGFYLCAWSPGTGYYGYTFGSGTRLTVV.

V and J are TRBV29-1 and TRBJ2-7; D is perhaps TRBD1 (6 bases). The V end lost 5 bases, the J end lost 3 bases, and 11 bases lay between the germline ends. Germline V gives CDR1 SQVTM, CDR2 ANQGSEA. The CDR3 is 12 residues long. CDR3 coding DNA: TGCAGCGTTACAGGGAAAGGCTACGAGCAGTACTTC. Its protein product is CSVTGKGYEQYF.

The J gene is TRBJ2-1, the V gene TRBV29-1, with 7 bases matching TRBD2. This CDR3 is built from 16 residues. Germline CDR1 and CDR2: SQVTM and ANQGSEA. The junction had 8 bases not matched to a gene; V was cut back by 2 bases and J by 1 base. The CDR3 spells CSVERGGRGSYNEQFF. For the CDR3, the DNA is TGCAGCGTTGAACGAGGCGGGAGAGGGTCCTACAATGAGCAGTTCTTC.

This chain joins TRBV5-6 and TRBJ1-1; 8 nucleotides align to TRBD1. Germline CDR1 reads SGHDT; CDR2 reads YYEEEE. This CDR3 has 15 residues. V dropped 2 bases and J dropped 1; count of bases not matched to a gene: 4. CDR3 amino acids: CASSFDRGRNTEAFF. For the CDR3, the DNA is TGTGCCAGCAGCTTCGACAGGGGCCGGAACACTGAAGCTTTCTTT.

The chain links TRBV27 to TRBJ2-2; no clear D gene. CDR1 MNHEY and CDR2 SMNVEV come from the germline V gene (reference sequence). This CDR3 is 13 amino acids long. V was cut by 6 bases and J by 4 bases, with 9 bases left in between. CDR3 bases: TGTGCCAGCAGAGGATTCATCACCGGGGAGCTGTTTTTT. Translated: CASRGFITGELFF.

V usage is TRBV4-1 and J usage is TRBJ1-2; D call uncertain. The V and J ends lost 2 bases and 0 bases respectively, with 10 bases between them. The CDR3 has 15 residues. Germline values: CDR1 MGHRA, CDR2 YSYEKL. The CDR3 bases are TGCGCCAGCAGCCAACCTACTAAAGCTAACTATGGCTACACCTTC. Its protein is CASSQPTKANYGYTF.

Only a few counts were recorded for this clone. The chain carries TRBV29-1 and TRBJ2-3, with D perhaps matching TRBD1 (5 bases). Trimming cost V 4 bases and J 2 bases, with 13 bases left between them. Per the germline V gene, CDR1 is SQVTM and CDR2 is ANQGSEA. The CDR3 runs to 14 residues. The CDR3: CSVGGISFTDTQYF. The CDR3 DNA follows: TGCAGCGTTGGGGGCATAAGCTTCACAGATACGCAGTATTTT.

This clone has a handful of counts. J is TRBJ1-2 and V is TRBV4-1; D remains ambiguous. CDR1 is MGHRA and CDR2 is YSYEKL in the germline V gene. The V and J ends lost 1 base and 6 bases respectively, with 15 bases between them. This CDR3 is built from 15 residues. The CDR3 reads CASSQVWSGSDGYTF. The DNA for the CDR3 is TGCGCCAGCAGCCAAGTCTGGTCCGGATCGGATGGCTACACCTTC.

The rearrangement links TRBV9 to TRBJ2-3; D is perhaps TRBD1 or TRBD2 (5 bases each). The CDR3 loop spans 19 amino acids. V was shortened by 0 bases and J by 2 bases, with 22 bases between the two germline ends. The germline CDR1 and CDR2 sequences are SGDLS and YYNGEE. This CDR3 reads CASSVALPQQDLYTDTQYF. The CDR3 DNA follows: TGTGCCAGCAGCGTAGCTCTCCCGCAACAGGACTTGTACACAGATACGCAGTATTTT.

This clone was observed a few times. The CDR3 nucleotides read TGTGCCAGCAGTCCAACTGAGACTTATGGCTACACCTTC. Its translation is CASSPTETYGYTF. The J gene is TRBJ1-2, the V gene TRBV6-5, with D hard to call. V dropped 5 bases and J dropped 5 bases, with 12 bases sitting between them. This CDR3 comprises 13 residues. The germline gives CDR1 MNHEY, CDR2 SVGAGI.

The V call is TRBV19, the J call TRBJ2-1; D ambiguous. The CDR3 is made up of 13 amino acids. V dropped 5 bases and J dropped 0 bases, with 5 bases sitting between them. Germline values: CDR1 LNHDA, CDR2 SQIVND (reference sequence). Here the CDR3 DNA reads TGTGCCAGTAGTTCTCGCTCCTACAATGAGCAGTTCTTC. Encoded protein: CASSSRSYNEQFF.

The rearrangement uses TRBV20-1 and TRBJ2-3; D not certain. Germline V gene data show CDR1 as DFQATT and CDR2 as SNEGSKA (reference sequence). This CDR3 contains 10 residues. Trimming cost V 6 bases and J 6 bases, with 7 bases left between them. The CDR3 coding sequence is TGCAGTGCCTCCGGGGATACGCAGTATTTT. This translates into CSASGDTQYF.

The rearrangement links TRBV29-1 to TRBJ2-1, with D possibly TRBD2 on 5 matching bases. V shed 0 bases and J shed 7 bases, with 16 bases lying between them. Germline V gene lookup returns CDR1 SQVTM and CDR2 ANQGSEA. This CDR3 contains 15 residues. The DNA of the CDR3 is TGCAGCGTTGAAGATCTTCGGGGTAGTCGGAATGAGCAGTTCTTC. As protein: CSVEDLRGSRNEQFF.

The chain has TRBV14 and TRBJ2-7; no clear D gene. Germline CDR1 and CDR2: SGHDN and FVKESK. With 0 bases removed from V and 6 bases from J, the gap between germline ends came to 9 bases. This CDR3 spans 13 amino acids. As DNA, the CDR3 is TGTGCCAGCAGCCAAGATCTGAACACCGAGCAGTACTTC. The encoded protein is CASSQDLNTEQYF.

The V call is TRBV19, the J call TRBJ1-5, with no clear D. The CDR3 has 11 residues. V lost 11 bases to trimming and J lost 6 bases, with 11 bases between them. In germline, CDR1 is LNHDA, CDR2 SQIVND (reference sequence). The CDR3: CADPRGQPQHF. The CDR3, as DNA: TGTGCCGATCCGCGAGGTCAGCCCCAGCATTTT.

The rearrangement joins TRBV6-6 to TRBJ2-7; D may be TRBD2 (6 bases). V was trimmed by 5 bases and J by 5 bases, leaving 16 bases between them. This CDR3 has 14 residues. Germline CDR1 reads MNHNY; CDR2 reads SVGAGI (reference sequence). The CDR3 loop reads CASSPRGLLDEQYF. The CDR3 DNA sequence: TGTGCCAGCAGTCCAAGGGGACTCCTTGACGAGCAGTACTTC.

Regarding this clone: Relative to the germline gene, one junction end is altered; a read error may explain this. CDR3 in amino acids: CASSPRLSTDTRYF. CDR3 nucleotide sequence: TGTGCCAGCAGTCCCCGGTTATCCACAGATACGCGGTATTTT. The chain joins TRBV25-1 to TRBJ2-3; D is ambiguous. Germline loops: CDR1 MGHDK, CDR2 SYGVNS. The CDR3 loop spans 14 amino acids.

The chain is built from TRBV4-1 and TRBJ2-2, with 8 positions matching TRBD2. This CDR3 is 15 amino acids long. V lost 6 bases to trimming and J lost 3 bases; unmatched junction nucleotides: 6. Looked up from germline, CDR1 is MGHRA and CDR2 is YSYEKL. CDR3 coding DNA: TGCGCCAGCAGGAGGCTAGCGGGTGACACCGGGGAGCTGTTTTTT. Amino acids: CASRRLAGDTGELFF.

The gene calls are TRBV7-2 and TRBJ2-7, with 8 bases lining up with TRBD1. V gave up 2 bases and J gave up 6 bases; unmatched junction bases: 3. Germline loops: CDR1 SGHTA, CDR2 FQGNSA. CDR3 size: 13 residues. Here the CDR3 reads CASSLSGGGEQYF. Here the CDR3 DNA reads TGTGCCAGCAGCTTATCAGGGGGCGGCGAGCAGTACTTC. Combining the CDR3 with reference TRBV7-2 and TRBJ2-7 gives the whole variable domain GAGVSQSPSNKVTEKGKDVELRCDPISGHTALYWYRQSLGQGLEFLIYFQGNSAPDKSGLPSDRFSAERTGGSVSTLTIQRTQQEDSAVYLCASSLSGGGEQYFGPGTRLTVT.

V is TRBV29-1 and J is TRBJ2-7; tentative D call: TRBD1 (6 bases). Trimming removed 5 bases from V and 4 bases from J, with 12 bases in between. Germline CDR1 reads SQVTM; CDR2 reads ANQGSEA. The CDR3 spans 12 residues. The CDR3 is CSVTSGAYEQYF. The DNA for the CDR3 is TGCAGCGTTACTTCAGGGGCTTACGAGCAGTACTTC.

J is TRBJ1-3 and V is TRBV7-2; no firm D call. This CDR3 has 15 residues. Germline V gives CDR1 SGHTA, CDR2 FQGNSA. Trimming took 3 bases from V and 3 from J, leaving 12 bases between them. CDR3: CASSLRHLVGNTIYF. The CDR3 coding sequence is TGTGCCAGCAGCTTGAGACATCTCGTTGGAAACACCATATATTTT. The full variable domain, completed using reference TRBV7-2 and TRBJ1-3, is GAGVSQSPSNKVTEKGKDVELRCDPISGHTALYWYRQSLGQGLEFLIYFQGNSAPDKSGLPSDRFSAERTGGSVSTLTIQRTQQEDSAVYLCASSLRHLVGNTIYFGEGSWLTVV.

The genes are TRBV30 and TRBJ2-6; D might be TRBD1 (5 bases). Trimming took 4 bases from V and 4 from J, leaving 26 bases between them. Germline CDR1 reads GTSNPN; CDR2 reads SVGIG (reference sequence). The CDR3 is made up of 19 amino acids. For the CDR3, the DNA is TGTGCCTGGACGGCCTCAGGGTTGAAGATTAGGTCCGGGGCCAACGTCCTGACTTTC. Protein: CAWTASGLKIRSGANVLTF.

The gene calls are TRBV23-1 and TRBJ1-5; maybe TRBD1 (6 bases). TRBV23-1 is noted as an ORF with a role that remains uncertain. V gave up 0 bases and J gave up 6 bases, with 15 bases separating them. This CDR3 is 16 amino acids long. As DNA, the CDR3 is TGCGCCAGCAGTCAATCACTTAGAGGGGGTTGTCAGCCCCAGCATTTT. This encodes CASSQSLRGGCQPQHF.

The CDR3 region is CSVFRTANTGELFF. The CDR3 DNA is TGCAGCGTTTTTAGGACAGCGAACACCGGGGAGCTGTTTTTT. The chain has TRBV29-1 and TRBJ2-2, with D possibly TRBD1 on 6 matching bases. In germline, CDR1 is SQVTM, CDR2 ANQGSEA. V gave up 5 bases and J gave up 0 bases, with 10 bases separating them. The CDR3 loop spans 14 amino acids.

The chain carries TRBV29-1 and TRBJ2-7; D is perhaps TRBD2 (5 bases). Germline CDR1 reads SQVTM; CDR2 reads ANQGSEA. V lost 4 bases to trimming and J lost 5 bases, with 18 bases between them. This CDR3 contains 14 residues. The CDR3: CSVGPRQWGDEQYF. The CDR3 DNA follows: TGCAGCGTTGGCCCTAGGCAATGGGGAGACGAGCAGTACTTC.